The clone carrying this TCR beta chain was observed a handful of times. This sample was taken from a study of T cell repertoires in cytomegalovirus infection. TCRdb called the reads again in MiXCR, with one record for every CDR3 protein. The data hold almost 550,000 distinct CDR3 sequences, with approximately 15% observed a single time. This TCR was recovered from a human donor in good health (CMV status not recorded). Some clones in this sample may be carry-over from other donors' samples. Input material: CD8+ T cells from PBMCs.

The CDR3 here is CASSITGGGEQYF. The CDR3 nucleotides read TGTGCCAGCAGCATTACAGGGGGCGGCGAGCAGTACTTC. V gene TRBV28 combines with J gene TRBJ2-7, with 9 bases that match TRBD1. CDR1 is MDHEN and CDR2 is SYDVKM in the germline V gene. V dropped 6 bases and J dropped 6; count of bases not matched to a gene: 6. The CDR3 extends over 13 amino acids.